This T cell receptor (beta chain) stems from a study of post-analysis software for immune sequencing data. Study context: The patients showed relapsing-remitting, secondary progressive and progressive-relapsing multiple sclerosis courses. Study observations and caveats: Same-batch samples co-clustered strongly by F measure. In patients, TRBV5-6, TRBV5-1 and TRBV20-1 belonged to roughly 5 TRBV segments found more frequently than in controls. People with multiple sclerosis had a significantly lower normalized Chao1 diversity than controls did.

In regard to this clonotype: Its antigen is currently unknown. Its ends do not fully match the called genes, so a read error is possible.

This CDR3 spans 14 amino acids. Germline CDR1 and CDR2: LNHNV and YYDKDF (reference sequence). cDNA libraries of TCR beta carried unique molecular identifiers. TCRdb recomputed calls from the PCR reads with MiXCR, one row per CDR3 protein. The repertoire has approximately 150,000 distinct CDR3 sequences, 30% of them found once; the top ten carry over 1.2%. The chain couples TRBV15 to TRBJ2-5; 8 nucleotides line up with TRBD2. The specimen was blood. The receptor was isolated from a girl aged 10 to 17 with multiple sclerosis. The CDR3 DNA sequence: TGTGCCACCAGCAGACCCGGGGGGGGAGAGATCCAGTACTTC. Translating gives CATSRPGGGEIQYF.